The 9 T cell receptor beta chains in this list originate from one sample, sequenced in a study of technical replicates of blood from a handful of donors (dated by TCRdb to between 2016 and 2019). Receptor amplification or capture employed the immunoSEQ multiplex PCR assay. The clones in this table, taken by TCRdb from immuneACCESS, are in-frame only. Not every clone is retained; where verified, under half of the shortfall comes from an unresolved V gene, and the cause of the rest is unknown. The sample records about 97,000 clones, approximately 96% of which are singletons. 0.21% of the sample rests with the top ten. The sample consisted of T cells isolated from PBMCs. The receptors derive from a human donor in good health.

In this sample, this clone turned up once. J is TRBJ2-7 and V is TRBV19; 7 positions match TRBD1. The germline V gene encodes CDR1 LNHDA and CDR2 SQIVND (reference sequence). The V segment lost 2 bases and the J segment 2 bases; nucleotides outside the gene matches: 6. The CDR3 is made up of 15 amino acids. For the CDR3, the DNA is TGTGCCAGTAGTATAAGACGACAGGGCCCCTACGAGCAGTACTTC. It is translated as CASSIRRQGPYEQYF.

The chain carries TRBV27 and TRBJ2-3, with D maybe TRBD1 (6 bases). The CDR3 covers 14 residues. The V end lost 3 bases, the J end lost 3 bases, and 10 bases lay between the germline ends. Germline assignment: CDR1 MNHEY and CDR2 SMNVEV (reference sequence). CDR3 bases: TGTGCCAGCAGTTTTTATAGGGGGACAGATACGCAGTATTTT. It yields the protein CASSFYRGTDTQYF.

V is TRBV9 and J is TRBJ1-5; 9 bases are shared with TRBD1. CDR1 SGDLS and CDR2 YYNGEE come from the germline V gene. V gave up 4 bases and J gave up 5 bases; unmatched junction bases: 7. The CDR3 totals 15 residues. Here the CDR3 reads CASSPGTGPHQPQHF. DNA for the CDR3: TGTGCCAGCAGCCCCGGGACAGGGCCACATCAGCCCCAGCATTTT.

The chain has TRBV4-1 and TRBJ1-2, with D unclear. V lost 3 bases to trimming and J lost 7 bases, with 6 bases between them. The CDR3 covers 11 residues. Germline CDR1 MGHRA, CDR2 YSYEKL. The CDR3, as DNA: TGCGCCAGCAGCCAGCTAGGTGGCTACACCTTC. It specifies CASSQLGGYTF.

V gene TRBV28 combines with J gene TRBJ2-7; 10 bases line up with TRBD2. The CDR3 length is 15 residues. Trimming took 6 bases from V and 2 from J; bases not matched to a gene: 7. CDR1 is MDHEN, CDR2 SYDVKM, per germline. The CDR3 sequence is CASSPTTSGAYEQYF. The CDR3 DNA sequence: TGTGCCAGCAGCCCCACCACTAGCGGGGCCTACGAGCAGTACTTC. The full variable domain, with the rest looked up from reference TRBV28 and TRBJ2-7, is DVKVTQSSRYLVKRTGEKVFLECVQDMDHENMFWYRQDPGLGLRLIYFSYDVKMKEKGDIPEGYSVSREKKERFSLILESASTNQTSMYLCASSPTTSGAYEQYFGPGTRLTVT.

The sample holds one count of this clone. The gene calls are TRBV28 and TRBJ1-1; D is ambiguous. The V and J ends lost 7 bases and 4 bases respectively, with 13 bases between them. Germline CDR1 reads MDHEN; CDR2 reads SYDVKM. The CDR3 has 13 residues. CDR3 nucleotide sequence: TGTGCCAGCACCCTCAGGTTTTCCACTGAAGCTTTCTTT. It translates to CASTLRFSTEAFF.

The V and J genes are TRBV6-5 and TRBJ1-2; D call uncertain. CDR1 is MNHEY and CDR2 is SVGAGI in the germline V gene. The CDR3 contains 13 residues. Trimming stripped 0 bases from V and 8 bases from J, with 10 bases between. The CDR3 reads CASSYSGLRGYTF. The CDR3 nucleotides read TGTGCCAGCAGTTACTCTGGGCTTAGGGGCTACACCTTC.

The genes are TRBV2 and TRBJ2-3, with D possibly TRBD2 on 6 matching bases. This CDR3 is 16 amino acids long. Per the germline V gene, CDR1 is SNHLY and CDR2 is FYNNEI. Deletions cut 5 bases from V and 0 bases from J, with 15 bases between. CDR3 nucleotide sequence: TGTGCCAGCAGTACTTATAGCGGACTCAGCACAGATACGCAGTATTTT. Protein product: CASSTYSGLSTDTQYF.

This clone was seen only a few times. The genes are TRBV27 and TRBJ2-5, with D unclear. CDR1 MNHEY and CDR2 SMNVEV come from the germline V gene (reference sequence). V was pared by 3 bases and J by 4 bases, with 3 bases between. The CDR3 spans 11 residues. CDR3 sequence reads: CASSFRETQYF. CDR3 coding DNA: TGTGCCAGCAGTTTCAGAGAGACCCAGTACTTC.